This T cell receptor beta chain was sequenced during a study of shared clonotypes between healthy human individuals. Findings and limits, study-wide: The generation probabilities recorded for non-shared clonotypes fell below those of clonotypes shared by all four donors. The study generally estimated greater richness for naive than memory subsets. Sequencing of the sorted subsets was shown by rarefaction to be incomplete despite large depth.

Using immunoSEQ multiplex PCR, the repertoire was profiled, and TCRdb retains in-frame clones only, with some absent. This sample has about 2.1 million clones, with 93% found just once. In the naive CD8 group, cells lacked CD45RO and were positively selected for CCR7, so terminally differentiated effector memory CD45RA+ cells were left out. On this clone: The antigen is undetermined.

The germline CDR1 and CDR2 sequences are SGHDT and YYEEEE. The V and J ends lost 0 bases and 1 base respectively, with 4 bases between them. The CDR3 is 13 residues long. The receptor was isolated from a man aged 18 to 35 in good health. Some clones in this sample may be carry-over from other donors' samples. The rearrangement uses TRBV5-6 and TRBJ1-1; D ambiguous. The specimen was naive CD8+ T cells from PBMCs. CDR3 bases: TGTGCCAGCAGCTTGGAGCCGAACACTGAAGCTTTCTTT. Translating it yields CASSLEPNTEAFF.